These 4 T cell receptor beta chains came from one sample sequenced in a study of cytomegalovirus exposure and HLA in healthy donors. Vbeta (60) and Jbeta (13) primers were used in the PCR. Assay: immunoSEQ multiplex PCR; the TCRdb copy retains only in-frame clones and omits some. The sample consists of about 120,000 clones, around 74% of them appearing once. Sequencing input: PBMCs. These receptors were obtained from a man in his 60s in good health and CMV-seropositive.

The chain carries TRBV6-6 and TRBJ2-7, with a possible D match to TRBD1 (6 bases). Germline CDR1 is MNHNY and CDR2 is SVGAGI (reference sequence). Trimming shortened V by 6 bases and J by 5 bases, and 11 bases separated the two germline ends. This CDR3 has 12 residues. The CDR3 sequence is CASRTPGDEQYF. In nucleotides, the CDR3 is TGTGCCAGCAGGACCCCAGGGGACGAGCAGTACTTC.

The chain couples TRBV9 to TRBJ2-7; TRBD2 aligns across 7 bases. J gave up 0 bases and V 4 bases, and 7 bases lay outside the gene matches. There are 15 residues in the CDR3. Looked up from germline, CDR1 is SGDLS and CDR2 is YYNGEE. The CDR3 protein is CASSPHSGFSYEQYF. In nucleotides, the CDR3 is TGTGCCAGCAGCCCCCATAGCGGGTTCTCCTACGAGCAGTACTTC.

The genes are TRBV25-1 and TRBJ2-1, with 9 bases fitting TRBD2. The CDR3 is 17 residues long. The V and J ends lost 4 bases and 8 bases, in that order; junction bases with no gene match: 15. Germline V gives CDR1 MGHDK, CDR2 SYGVNS. Here the CDR3 DNA reads TGTGCCAGCAGTGGTTCCCGGGTAGCGGGAGATCGCTATGAGCAGTTCTTC. Translating gives CASSGSRVAGDRYEQFF.

This chain joins TRBV10-2 and TRBJ2-7; TRBD2 might be the D (5 bases). The V gene lost 3 bases and the J gene lost 2 bases, with 11 bases spanning the gap. Germline CDR1 reads WSHSY; CDR2 reads SAAADI. This CDR3 contains 14 residues. As DNA, the CDR3 is TGCGCCAGCAGTGACTGGACTGCTGCCTACGAGCAGTACTTC. As protein: CASSDWTAAYEQYF.